One sample yielded the 2 T cell receptor beta chains listed below, sequenced in a study of cytomegalovirus exposure and HLA in healthy donors. Amplification used 60 Vbeta primers and 13 Jbeta primers. TCRdb's copy holds only in-frame clones and misses some; the assay was immunoSEQ multiplex PCR. The sample records about 80,000 clones, approximately 80% being singletons. The sample comprised PBMCs. The receptors here all came from a man aged 45 to 65 in good health and CMV-seronegative.

This chain links TRBV9 with TRBJ2-3, with 7 nucleotides matching TRBD2. The CDR3 has 16 amino acids. V shed 0 bases, J shed 2 bases, and the junction held 6 bases outside the gene matches. Germline CDR1 reads SGDLS; CDR2 reads YYNGEE. CDR3 bases: TGTGCCAGCAGCGTAGGTAATAGCGGGTACACAGATACGCAGTATTTT. Its protein product is CASSVGNSGYTDTQYF.

CDR3 amino acids: CASSKTGYEQYF. CDR3 DNA sequence: TGTGCCAGCAGCAAAACAGGTTACGAGCAGTACTTC. The chain employs TRBV6-1 and TRBJ2-5; TRBD1 might be the D (5 bases). The J call is uncertain, as TRBJ2-7 better fits the DNA end. CDR3 length: 12 amino acids. CDR1 is MNHNS, CDR2 SASEGT, per germline.